This TCR beta chain came from a study of CD8+CD57+ T cells in acquired aplastic anemia. Study details: Sorted CD4+ and CD8+ cell DNA averaged approximately 3.4 ug.

This clonotype was counted a few times. Genomic DNA, the template, was used for profiling of the TCR beta VDJ and CDR3. TCRdb reprocessed the reads via MiXCR and lists one record per CDR3 protein. The sample includes about 100,000 distinct CDR3 sequences, 51% of them seen just once. Germline loops: CDR1 MNHEY, CDR2 SVGEGT. The ends lost 2 bases at V and 2 bases at J; junction bases unmatched: 12. This CDR3 is built from 19 residues. This clonotype was sampled from a human donor in good health, serving as a control. What was sequenced was sorted CD4+, CD8+, or CD8+CD57+ T cells (not recorded which) from PBMCs. This rearrangement joins TRBV6-2 or TRBV6-3 to TRBJ2-3, with 11 bases fitting TRBD2. The CDR3 nucleotides are TGTGCCAGCAGTTACGAGATTCTAGCGGGGGGCGCCCCCACAGATACGCAGTATTTT. Its protein product is CASSYEILAGGAPTDTQYF.